This T cell receptor beta chain is drawn from a study of T cells in Graves' hyperthyroidism and ophthalmopathy. Study context: Blood was drawn when the patient was first diagnosed and still untreated. Overall study results and limits: Appearing also in blood were most of the thyroid clonotypes expanded above 0.001.

Researchers amplified the TCR beta CDR3 regions from RNA transcripts. The TCR CDR3 first-round RT-PCR relied on the HTBI primer set. MiXCR, applied by TCRdb to the multiplex PCR reads, yields one record per CDR3 protein. The sample shows around 700,000 distinct CDR3 sequences, 30% to 40% of them seen only once. Patients counted as stable if ophthalmopathy did not develop within 18 months. Diagnostic decisions used clinical symptoms, serum thyroxine and TRAb, thyroid ultrasound and orbital computed tomography. Notes on this clonotype: The target antigen is unknown. The germline gene is not matched at one end of the junction; a read error may be the cause.

The CDR3 is 15 amino acids. Germline V lookup: CDR1 SGHTA, CDR2 FQGNSA. The chain employs TRBV7-2 and TRBJ1-5; the D gene is possibly TRBD1 (5 bases). Sequenced input: blood. The receptor was isolated from a woman aged 40 to 50 with Graves' hyperthyroidism. The CDR3 DNA is TGTGCCAGCAGCTTAGGGCAGGGAGCCAATCGGCCCCAGCATTTT. It specifies CASSLGQGANRPQHF.